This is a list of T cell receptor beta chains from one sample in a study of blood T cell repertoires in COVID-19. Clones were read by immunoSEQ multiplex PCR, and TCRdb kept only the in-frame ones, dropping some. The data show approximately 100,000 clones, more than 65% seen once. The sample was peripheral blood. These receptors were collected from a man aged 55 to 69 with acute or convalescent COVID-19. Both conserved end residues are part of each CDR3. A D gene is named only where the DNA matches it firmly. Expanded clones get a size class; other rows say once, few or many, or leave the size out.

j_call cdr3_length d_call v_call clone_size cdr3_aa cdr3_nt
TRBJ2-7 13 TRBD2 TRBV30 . CAWSERGPGEQYF TGTGCCTGGAGTGAGCGGGGGCCTGGAGAGCAGTACTTC
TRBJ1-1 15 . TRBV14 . CASSQQGLGTTEAFF TGTGCCAGCAGCCAACAGGGTCTGGGAACCACTGAAGCTTTCTTT
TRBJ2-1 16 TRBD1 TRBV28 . CASSSPTGSSYNEQFF TGTGCCAGCAGTTCACCGACAGGGAGCTCCTACAATGAGCAGTTCTTC
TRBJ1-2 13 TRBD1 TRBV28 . CASSQGANFGYTF TGTGCCAGCAGCCAGGGGGCTAACTTTGGCTACACCTTC
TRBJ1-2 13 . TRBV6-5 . CASSYMSSDGYTF TGTGCCAGCAGTTACATGAGTTCGGATGGCTACACCTTC
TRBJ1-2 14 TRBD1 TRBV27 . CASSITGVNYGYTF TGTGCCAGCAGTATAACAGGGGTGAACTATGGCTACACCTTC
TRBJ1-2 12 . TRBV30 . CAWAGGNYGYTF TGTGCCTGGGCCGGAGGAAACTATGGCTACACCTTC
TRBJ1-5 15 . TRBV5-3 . CARSFPGLVLQPQHF TGTGCCAGAAGCTTTCCAGGGTTGGTATTGCAGCCCCAGCATTTT
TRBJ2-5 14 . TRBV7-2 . CASSARQLQETQYF TGTGCCAGCAGCGCCCGACAGTTACAAGAGACCCAGTACTTC
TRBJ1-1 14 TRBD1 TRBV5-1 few CASSQGAGGAGAFF TGCGCCAGCAGTCAGGGGGCAGGGGGCGCCGGAGCTTTCTTT
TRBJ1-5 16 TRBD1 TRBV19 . CASSRQGVASNQPQHF TGTGCCAGTAGTCGACAGGGGGTGGCGAGCAATCAGCCCCAGCATTTT
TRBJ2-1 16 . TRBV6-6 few CASKPVTGGRHNEQFF TGTGCCAGCAAACCCGTGACAGGCGGAAGGCACAATGAGCAGTTCTTC
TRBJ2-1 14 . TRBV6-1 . CASSEGGGAEEQFF TGTGCCAGCAGTGAAGGAGGGGGGGCCGAGGAGCAGTTCTTC
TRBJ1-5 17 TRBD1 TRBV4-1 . CASSQGGRQGSNQPQHF TGCGCCAGCAGCCAAGGGGGTAGACAGGGAAGCAATCAGCCCCAGCATTTT
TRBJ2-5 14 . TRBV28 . CASSLDRRGETQYF TGTGCCAGCAGTCTGGACAGGAGGGGAGAGACCCAGTACTTC
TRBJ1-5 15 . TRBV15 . CATSRDRGSNQPQHF TGTGCCACCAGCAGAGACAGGGGAAGCAATCAGCCCCAGCATTTT
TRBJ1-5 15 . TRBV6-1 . CASSEVPGSNQPQHF TGTGCCAGCAGTGAAGTTCCAGGTAGCAATCAGCCCCAGCATTTT
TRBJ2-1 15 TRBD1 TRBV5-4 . CASSPGTGGHNEQFF TGTGCCAGCAGCCCAGGGACAGGGGGACACAATGAGCAGTTCTTC
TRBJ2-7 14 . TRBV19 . CASSLRGSTYEQYF TGTGCCAGTAGCCTGAGAGGGAGCACCTACGAGCAGTACTTC
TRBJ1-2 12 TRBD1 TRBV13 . CASSYGQGIYTF TGTGCCAGCAGCTATGGACAGGGGATCTACACCTTC
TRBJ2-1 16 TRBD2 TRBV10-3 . CAISGTKTGGNNEQFF TGTGCCATCAGTGGGACAAAAACGGGGGGGAACAATGAGCAGTTCTTC
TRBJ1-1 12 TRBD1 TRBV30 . CAWRATGARAFF TGTGCCTGGAGGGCCACAGGGGCCCGGGCTTTCTTT
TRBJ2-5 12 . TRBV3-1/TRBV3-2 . CASSPRGETQYF TGTGCCAGCAGCCCCCGGGGGGAGACCCAGTACTTC
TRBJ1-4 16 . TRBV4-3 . CASSQDGRSLGEKLFF TGCGCCAGCAGCCAAGATGGGAGGTCATTGGGTGAAAAACTGTTTTTT
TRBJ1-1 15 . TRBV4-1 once CASSQVTSAAGEAFF TGCGCCAGCAGCCAAGTAACCTCCGCCGCAGGGGAAGCTTTCTTT
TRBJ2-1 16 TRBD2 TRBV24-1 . CATSDPAGRSYNEQFF TGTGCCACCAGTGACCCAGCGGGGCGCTCCTACAATGAGCAGTTCTTC
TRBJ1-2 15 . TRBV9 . CASRRTGGANYGYTF TGTGCCAGCAGGAGAACCGGGGGAGCTAACTATGGCTACACCTTC
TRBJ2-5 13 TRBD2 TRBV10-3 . CAIAGGNFETQYF TGTGCCATAGCGGGGGGAAACTTCGAGACCCAGTACTTC
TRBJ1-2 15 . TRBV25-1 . CASSELRGLNYGYTF TGTGCCAGCAGTGAATTACGGGGTCTAAACTATGGCTACACCTTC
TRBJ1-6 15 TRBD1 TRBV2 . CASGGRQGTDSPLHF TGTGCCAGCGGAGGCCGACAGGGTACGGATTCACCCCTCCACTTT
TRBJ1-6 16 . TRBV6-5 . CASSYWQGPYNSPLHF TGTGCCAGCAGTTACTGGCAGGGGCCCTATAATTCACCCCTCCACTTT
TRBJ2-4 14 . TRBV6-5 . CATVQGPAKNIQYF TGTGCCACCGTACAGGGTCCTGCCAAAAACATTCAGTACTTC
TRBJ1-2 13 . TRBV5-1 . CASSLDREDGYTF TGCGCCAGCAGCTTGGACAGGGAAGATGGCTACACCTTC
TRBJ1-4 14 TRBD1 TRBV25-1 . CASNSDRGDEKLFF TGTGCCAGCAACTCGGACAGGGGGGATGAAAAACTGTTTTTT
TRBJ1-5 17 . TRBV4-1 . CASSQVLAGIFRQPQHF TGCGCCAGCAGCCAAGTTTTAGCAGGGATTTTTCGGCAGCCCCAGCATTTT
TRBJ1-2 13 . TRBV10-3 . CAISEGTYYGYTF TGTGCCATCAGTGAGGGGACATATTATGGCTACACCTTC
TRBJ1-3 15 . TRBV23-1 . CASSPPPGLGNTIYF TGCGCCAGCAGTCCCCCGCCGGGACTAGGAAACACCATATATTTT
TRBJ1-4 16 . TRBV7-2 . CASSPGAGRGGEKLFF TGTGCCAGCAGCCCCGGGGCGGGAAGGGGTGGGGAAAAACTGTTTTTT
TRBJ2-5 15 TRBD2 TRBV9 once CASSDPGGPEETQYF TGTGCCAGCAGCGATCCGGGGGGTCCCGAAGAGACCCAGTACTTC
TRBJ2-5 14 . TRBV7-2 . CASSWDFPSKTQYF TGTGCCAGCAGCTGGGACTTCCCAAGCAAGACCCAGTACTTC
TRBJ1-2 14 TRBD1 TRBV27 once CASSLTGGAGGYTF TGTGCCAGCAGTCTGACAGGGGGCGCCGGTGGCTACACCTTC
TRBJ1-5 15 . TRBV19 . CASSYLWTGNQPQHF TGTGCCAGTAGTTATCTCTGGACAGGCAATCAGCCCCAGCATTTT
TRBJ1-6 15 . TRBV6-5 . CASSPSPGRNSPLHF TGTGCCAGCAGCCCCTCTCCAGGGAGGAATTCACCCCTCCACTTT
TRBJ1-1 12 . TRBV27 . CASSFGGQEAFF TGTGCCAGCAGTTTCGGGGGGCAAGAAGCTTTCTTT
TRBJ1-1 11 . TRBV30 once CAWSVHSEAFF TGTGCCTGGAGTGTACATTCTGAAGCTTTCTTT
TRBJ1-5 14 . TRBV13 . CASSLFGGNQPQHF TGTGCCAGCAGCTTATTCGGGGGCAATCAGCCCCAGCATTTT
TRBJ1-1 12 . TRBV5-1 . CASSRTDTEAFF TGCGCCAGCAGCCGGACAGACACTGAAGCTTTCTTT
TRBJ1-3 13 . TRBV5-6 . CASSLYSGNTIYF TGTGCCAGCAGCTTGTACTCTGGAAACACCATATATTTT
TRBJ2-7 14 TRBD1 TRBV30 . CAWTPGTGFDEQYF TGTGCCTGGACCCCCGGGACAGGGTTCGACGAGCAGTACTTC
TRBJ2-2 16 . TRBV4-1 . CASSQVEDWNTGELFF TGCGCCAGCAGCCAAGTGGAGGATTGGAACACCGGGGAGCTGTTTTTT
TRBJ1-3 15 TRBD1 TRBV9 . CASSDNRGSGNTIYF TGTGCCAGCAGCGATAACAGGGGCTCTGGAAACACCATATATTTT